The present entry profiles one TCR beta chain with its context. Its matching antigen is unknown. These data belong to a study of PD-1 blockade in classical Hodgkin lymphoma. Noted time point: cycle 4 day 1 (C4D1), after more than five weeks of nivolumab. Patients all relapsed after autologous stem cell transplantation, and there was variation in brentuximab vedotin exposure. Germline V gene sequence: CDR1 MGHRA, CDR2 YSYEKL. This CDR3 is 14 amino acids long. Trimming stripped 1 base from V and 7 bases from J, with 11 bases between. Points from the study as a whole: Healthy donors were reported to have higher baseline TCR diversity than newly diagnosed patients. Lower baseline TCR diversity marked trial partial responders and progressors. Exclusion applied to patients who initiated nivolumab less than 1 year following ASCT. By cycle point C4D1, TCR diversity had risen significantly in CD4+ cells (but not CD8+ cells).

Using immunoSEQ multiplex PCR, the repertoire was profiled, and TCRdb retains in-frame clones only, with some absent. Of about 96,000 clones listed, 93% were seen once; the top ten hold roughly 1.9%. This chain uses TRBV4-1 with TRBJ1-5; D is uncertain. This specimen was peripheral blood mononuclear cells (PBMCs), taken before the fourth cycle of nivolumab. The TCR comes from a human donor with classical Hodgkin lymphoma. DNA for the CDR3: TGCGCCAGCAGCCAAGGGCCACCGGCGCAGCCCCAGCATTTT. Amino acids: CASSQGPPAQPQHF.